This is a list of T cell receptor beta chains from one sample in a study of T cell responses to AZD1222 COVID-19 vaccine. Sequencing was performed with immunoSEQ multiplex PCR; in TCRdb, only in-frame clones are kept and a portion is missing. The sample lists roughly 100,000 clones; about 90% were seen once. Here the sequenced sample was peripheral blood, taken on day 0 of AZD1222 vaccination. The receptors stem from an adult in good health. The CDR3 runs from the conserved cysteine through the conserved F or W. D genes are given only for firm matches. Expanded clones are given a class, and other clones once, few, many or no size at all.

clone_size d_call j_call v_call cdr3_length cdr3_nt cdr3_aa
. TRBD2 TRBJ2-7 TRBV18 15 TGTGCCAGCTCACCACCGTCAACTAGCGGGAACGAGCAGTACTTC CASSPPSTSGNEQYF
. . TRBJ1-1 TRBV20-1 11 TGCAGTGCCCACACCTCGACAAGCGCTTTCTTT CSAHTSTSAFF
. . TRBJ1-5 TRBV5-4 12 TGTGCCAGCAGCTTGGATGGGGCGCCCCAGCATTTT CASSLDGAPQHF
. TRBD1 TRBJ1-6 TRBV2 14 TGTGCCAGCAGTCCCGGGACAGGGGTTTCACCCCTCCACTTT CASSPGTGVSPLHF
. . TRBJ1-2 TRBV27 15 TGTGCCAGCAGTTTATCGACTGGAGGACCCTATGGCTACACCTTC CASSLSTGGPYGYTF
. TRBD1 TRBJ1-5 TRBV2 15 TGTGCCAGCAGTGGACAGGGGTCGGGCGGACAGCCCCAGCATTTT CASSGQGSGGQPQHF
. . TRBJ1-4 TRBV28 11 TGTGCCAGCAGTGAGTATGAAAAACTGTTTTTT CASSEYEKLFF
. . TRBJ2-7 TRBV28 11 TGTGCCAGCAGCCTACGGGACGAGCAGTACTTC CASSLRDEQYF
few TRBD2 TRBJ2-1 TRBV14 15 TGTGCCAGCAGATCCGGGACTAGCGTGGGGAATGAGCAGTTCTTC CASRSGTSVGNEQFF
once TRBD2 TRBJ2-3 TRBV5-1 15 TGCGCCAGCAGCCAACCTAGCGGCTACACAGATACGCAGTATTTT CASSQPSGYTDTQYF
. . TRBJ2-1 TRBV7-8 15 TGTGCCAGCAGCTTAGCGTATCGGTCATCGAGTAAACAGTTCTTC CASSLAYRSSSKQFF
once . TRBJ1-2 TRBV6-6 13 TGTGCCAGCCTTAGCAGGGGAAACTATGGCTACACCTTC CASLSRGNYGYTF
few TRBD1 TRBJ2-7 TRBV3-1/TRBV3-2 14 TGTGCCAGCAGCCCGGGACAGGGTTCCTACGAGCAGTACTTC CASSPGQGSYEQYF
. . TRBJ2-7 TRBV7-3 14 TGTGCCAGCAGCTCAGGACCTGAATATGGGGAGCAGTACTTC CASSSGPEYGEQYF
. . TRBJ2-7 TRBV5-1 15 TGCGCCAGCAGCTCCGGACTCCCGGCCACCGACGAGCAGTACTTC CASSSGLPATDEQYF
. TRBD1 TRBJ1-1 TRBV2 17 TGTGCCAGCAGTGAAGCGCGCACGACAGGGAGGAACACTGAAGCTTTCTTT CASSEARTTGRNTEAFF
. TRBD2 TRBJ2-1 TRBV18 17 TGTGCCAGCTCACCAGGGACTAGCGGTAGCTCCTACAATGAGCAGTTCTTC CASSPGTSGSSYNEQFF
. . TRBJ2-1 TRBV28 15 TGTGCCAGCAAGAGGGGGACCTTACCTTACAATGAGCAGTTCTTC CASKRGTLPYNEQFF
. . TRBJ2-1 TRBV3-1/TRBV3-2 14 TGTGCCAGCAGCCAAGAACAGTGGGCCAATGAGCAGTTCTTC CASSQEQWANEQFF
once . TRBJ2-5 TRBV12-3/TRBV12-4 12 TGTGCCAGCAGTTTCGGGAGAGGGACCCAGTACTTC CASSFGRGTQYF
once TRBD1 TRBJ2-2 TRBV19 14 TGTGCCAGTAGTACAGGGACAGGGTTCGGGGAGCTGTTTTTT CASSTGTGFGELFF
. . TRBJ2-2 TRBV3-1/TRBV3-2 15 TGTGCCAGCAGCCAACCGAGGACGAACACCGGGGAGCTGTTTTTT CASSQPRTNTGELFF
. . TRBJ1-1 TRBV27 15 TGTGCCAGCGGCCAACTACAGGGCATGAACACTGAAGCTTTCTTT CASGQLQGMNTEAFF
. . TRBJ1-5 TRBV7-2 14 TGTGCCAGCAGCTTAGCCCGGGGTAATCAGCCCCAGCATTTT CASSLARGNQPQHF
. . TRBJ1-4 TRBV28 13 TGTGCCAGCGCGGTGGGGGATAACGAAAAACTGTTTTTT CASAVGDNEKLFF
. TRBD1 TRBJ2-7 TRBV5-5 15 TGTGCCAGCAGCCCACAGGGGACAGGGCTCTACGAGCAGTACTTC CASSPQGTGLYEQYF
. . TRBJ2-1 TRBV18 17 TGTGCCAGCTCACCTCGGACAAGTGGCCTTGGAGACAATGAGCAGTTCTTC CASSPRTSGLGDNEQFF
. . TRBJ2-3 TRBV14 11 TGTGCCAGCAGCCAAATCGATACGCAGTATTTT CASSQIDTQYF
. TRBD2 TRBJ2-7 TRBV6-2/TRBV6-3 20 TGTGCCAGCAGTTGGATGAGGACTAGCGGGATCAACGTTCGGGGCTACGAGCAGTACTTC CASSWMRTSGINVRGYEQYF
. . TRBJ1-5 TRBV27 16 TGTGCCAGCAGTTCCTTTCCCGCGGGGGGGCGACAGCCCCAGCATTTT CASSSFPAGGRQPQHF
once . TRBJ1-5 TRBV4-3 14 TGCGCCAGCAGCCAAGATATGGGTTTGGAGCCCCAGCATTTT CASSQDMGLEPQHF
. . TRBJ2-7 TRBV7-9 13 TGTGCCAGCAGCTTAGACGGGACCTACGAGCAGTACTTC CASSLDGTYEQYF
. . TRBJ2-7 TRBV2 14 TGTGCCAGCAGTGATCACCCAGGTACCTACGAGCAGTACTTC CASSDHPGTYEQYF
. . TRBJ2-1 TRBV5-6 13 TGTGCCAGCAGCTACGAAAGGAGGGGTGCGCAGTTCTTC CASSYERRGAQFF
. . TRBJ2-2 TRBV7-9 15 TGTGCCAGCAGCCCCCCGGGTCCTTACACCGGGGAGCTGTTTTTT CASSPPGPYTGELFF
. . TRBJ2-1 TRBV7-9 12 TGTGCCAGCAGCTTAGATTTCCGGGGTGAGTTCTTC CASSLDFRGEFF